This is a list of T cell receptor beta chains from one sample in a study of blood T cell repertoires in COVID-19. The repertoire was sequenced with immunoSEQ multiplex PCR; TCRdb's copy has only in-frame clones and lacks some. The table shows around 280,000 clones, with approximately 84% occurring only once. Sequenced material: peripheral blood. The receptors derive from a woman aged 30 to 39 who had recovered from COVID-19. Both conserved end residues are part of each CDR3. D genes are given only for firm matches. Clone size, where shown, is once, few, many, or a class for clones that have expanded.

j_call v_call clone_size d_call cdr3_aa cdr3_nt
TRBJ1-6 TRBV27 NA NA CASGARLTPLHF TGTGCCAGCGGGGCCCGGTTGACACCCCTCCACTTT
TRBJ2-2 TRBV7-9 NA NA CASLGSLENTGELFF TGTGCCAGCTTGGGGAGTTTAGAGAACACCGGGGAGCTGTTTTTT
TRBJ2-4 TRBV11-2 NA TRBD2 CASTTSLAGPLAKNIQYF TGTGCCAGCACCACGTCACTAGCGGGCCCACTAGCCAAAAACATTCAGTACTTC
TRBJ2-5 TRBV11-3 NA TRBD2 CASSLGGGLQETQYF TGTGCCAGCAGCTTAGGCGGGGGGCTACAAGAGACCCAGTACTTC
TRBJ1-2 TRBV5-4 NA NA CASSLAPTASNYGYTF TGTGCCAGCAGCTTGGCCCCGACAGCTTCTAACTATGGCTACACCTTC
TRBJ2-2 TRBV6-5 NA TRBD1 CATIGGTGATGELFF TGTGCCACCATTGGGGGGACAGGGGCTACCGGGGAGCTGTTTTTT
TRBJ1-5 TRBV20-1 NA NA CSASPPRSDNQPQHF TGCAGTGCTAGTCCCCCACGGAGTGACAATCAGCCCCAGCATTTT
TRBJ2-3 TRBV28 NA TRBD1 CASSTTGGAWGTQYF TGTGCCAGCAGTACCACAGGGGGCGCCTGGGGTACGCAGTATTTT
TRBJ1-1 TRBV7-9 NA TRBD1 CASSLGVPGQGRTEAFF TGTGCCAGCAGCTTAGGTGTCCCGGGACAGGGAAGGACTGAAGCTTTCTTT
TRBJ1-1 TRBV28 NA NA CASSLFGGTEAFF TGTGCCAGCAGTTTATTCGGGGGGACTGAAGCTTTCTTT
TRBJ2-5 TRBV14 few NA CASSQDQGWETQYF TGTGCCAGCAGCCAAGATCAGGGTTGGGAGACCCAGTACTTC
TRBJ2-7 TRBV29-1 NA TRBD2 CSVYGLAGNPYEQYF TGCAGCGTCTACGGACTAGCGGGAAATCCCTACGAGCAGTACTTC
TRBJ2-3 TRBV30 NA NA CAWSVRLITDTQYF TGTGCCTGGAGTGTAAGACTAATCACAGATACGCAGTATTTT
TRBJ1-3 TRBV2 NA NA CASSDSRSSGNTIYF TGTGCCAGCAGTGATTCACGGAGCTCTGGAAACACCATATATTTT
TRBJ1-5 TRBV6-2/TRBV6-3 NA NA CASSYSGAFGNQPQHF TGTGCCAGCAGTTACTCGGGGGCGTTCGGCAATCAGCCCCAGCATTTT
TRBJ1-5 TRBV2 NA TRBD1 CASSLQGSSNQPQHF TGTGCCAGCAGTTTACAGGGGTCGAGCAATCAGCCCCAGCATTTT
TRBJ2-1 TRBV18 NA TRBD2 CASSRLAGNEQFF TGTGCCAGCTCACGTCTAGCGGGAAATGAGCAGTTCTTC
TRBJ2-7 TRBV7-9 NA TRBD2 CASSSHPGLAGHEQYF TGTGCCAGCAGTTCCCATCCTGGACTAGCGGGCCACGAGCAGTACTTC
TRBJ2-1 TRBV27 NA TRBD2 CASSTRIAGYNNEQFF TGTGCCAGCAGCACGAGAATAGCGGGGTATAACAATGAGCAGTTCTTC
TRBJ2-2 TRBV12-3/TRBV12-4 NA NA CASSLAEAGELFF TGTGCCAGCAGTTTAGCGGAGGCCGGGGAGCTGTTTTTT
TRBJ1-3 TRBV7-2 NA NA CASRSTPAMRRNTIYF TGTGCCAGCAGATCCACCCCGGCGATGAGGAGAAACACCATATATTTT
TRBJ2-5 TRBV29-1 few NA CSVAVRERGETQYF TGCAGCGTTGCGGTCCGTGAACGAGGGGAGACCCAGTACTTC
TRBJ2-7 TRBV3-1/TRBV3-2 NA NA CASSQETGTEQYF TGTGCCAGCAGCCAAGAAACAGGGACCGAGCAGTACTTC
TRBJ2-1 TRBV19 NA TRBD1 CASSMQRGTGTYNEQFF TGTGCCAGTAGTATGCAGAGGGGGACAGGGACCTACAATGAGCAGTTCTTC